Presented here are 8 T cell receptor beta chains from one specimen sequenced in a study of blood T cells in healthy people across ages. Together with a sample-barcoded 5' primer, a J-beta primer mix was included in a second PCR lasting about 7 to 11 cycles. From the 5' RACE reads, TCRdb called clonotypes with MiXCR, one entry per CDR3 protein. The sample yields over a million distinct CDR3 sequences, 59% seen once. Sequences were obtained from blood. The receptors shown here come from a man between 18 and 29 years old in good health.

The J gene is TRBJ2-7, the V gene TRBV20-1; D may be TRBD2 (5 bases). The CDR3 is 13 amino acids. Germline-derived CDR1 and CDR2 are DFQATT and SNEGSKA (reference sequence). V was clipped by 6 bases and J by 3 bases, with 15 bases between them. CDR3: CSALEGVGYEQYF. The CDR3 nucleotides are TGCAGTGCCCTAGAGGGAGTTGGCTACGAGCAGTACTTC.

This clonotype was detected a few times. For the CDR3, the DNA is TGCAGTGCCGGGGACCGGGGTGATCAGCCCCAGCATTTT. Protein sequence: CSAGDRGDQPQHF. The chain uses TRBV20-1 and TRBJ1-5, with D possibly being TRBD1 (5 bases). Trimming pared 6 bases from V and 5 bases from J, leaving 14 bases between. The germline V gene has CDR1 DFQATT and CDR2 SNEGSKA (reference sequence). This CDR3 comprises 13 residues.

The J gene is TRBJ2-7, the V gene TRBV28; D possibly matches TRBD1 or TRBD2 (5 bases each). The CDR3 spans 14 residues. CDR1 and CDR2 (germline): MDHEN, SYDVKM. The ends were cut back, 3 bases at V and 1 base at J, with 10 bases in the middle. The CDR3 protein is CASSFDEGSYEQYF. The CDR3 nucleotides read TGTGCCAGCAGTTTCGACGAGGGGTCCTACGAGCAGTACTTC.

In regard to this clonotype: Compared with germline, one end of the junction differs, possibly owing to a read error. V and J are TRBV4-1 and TRBJ2-5, with D unclear. This CDR3 has 15 residues. The germline V gene has CDR1 MGHRA and CDR2 YSYEKL. CDR3 loop: CANSQVYSMEETQYF. CDR3 coding DNA: TGCGCCAACAGCCAAGTATACAGTATGGAAGAGACCCAGTACTTC.

J is TRBJ2-1 and V is TRBV29-1, with 8 bases fitting TRBD2. CDR1 and CDR2 (germline): SQVTM, ANQGSEA. The CDR3 has 12 residues. Unmatched junction bases numbered 7, after V lost 6 bases and J lost 9 bases. CDR3 residues: CSVDSGMSEQFF. The CDR3 nucleotides are TGCAGCGTCGATAGCGGGATGAGTGAGCAGTTCTTC.

V is TRBV4-2 and J is TRBJ1-1; D is unresolved. Trimming pared 3 bases from V and 1 base from J, leaving 9 bases between. CDR3 length: 14 residues. CDR1 LGHNA and CDR2 YNFKEQ come from the germline V gene. CDR3: CASSHPGKNTEAFF. CDR3 bases: TGTGCCAGCAGCCACCCGGGTAAGAACACTGAAGCTTTCTTT.

The chain couples TRBV15 to TRBJ2-1, with 7 bases lining up with TRBD2. Germline V gene lookup returns CDR1 LNHNV and CDR2 YYDKDF (reference sequence). This CDR3 is built from 13 residues. V shed 0 bases, J shed 10 bases, and the junction held 3 bases outside the gene matches. Here the CDR3 DNA reads TGTGCCACCAGCAGAGATCGGGACTACGAGCAGTTCTTC. Translated: CATSRDRDYEQFF.

The V call is TRBV6-6, the J call TRBJ2-7; TRBD1 aligns across 7 bases. The germline CDR1 and CDR2 sequences are MNHNY and SVGAGI (reference sequence). V lost 5 bases to trimming and J lost 6 bases; unmatched junction nucleotides: 10. The length of the CDR3 is 14 residues. CDR3 nucleotide sequence: TGTGCCAGCAGTGTACAGGGGTTGCTGCGCGAGCAGTACTTC. Translated: CASSVQGLLREQYF.